This T cell receptor (beta chain) was sequenced in a study of cytomegalovirus exposure and HLA in healthy donors. V lost 4 bases, J lost 5 bases, and 12 bases lay in between. Germline V gene data show CDR1 as SGDLS and CDR2 as YYNGEE. CDR3 size: 14 residues. Researchers ran the PCR with 60 Vbeta and 13 Jbeta primers. The table came from immunoSEQ multiplex PCR; TCRdb's copy has only in-frame clones and leaves some out. The table lists 150,000 to 200,000 clones, roughly 72% of them singletons. The origin of this receptor is a woman aged 25-40 years in good health and CMV-seropositive. The sample taken for sequencing was PBMCs. The V call is TRBV9, the J call TRBJ2-2, with D unclear. In nucleotides, the CDR3 is TGTGCCAGCAGCTCCAGGTCGTGGACCGGGGAGCTGTTTTTT. Residues: CASSSRSWTGELFF.